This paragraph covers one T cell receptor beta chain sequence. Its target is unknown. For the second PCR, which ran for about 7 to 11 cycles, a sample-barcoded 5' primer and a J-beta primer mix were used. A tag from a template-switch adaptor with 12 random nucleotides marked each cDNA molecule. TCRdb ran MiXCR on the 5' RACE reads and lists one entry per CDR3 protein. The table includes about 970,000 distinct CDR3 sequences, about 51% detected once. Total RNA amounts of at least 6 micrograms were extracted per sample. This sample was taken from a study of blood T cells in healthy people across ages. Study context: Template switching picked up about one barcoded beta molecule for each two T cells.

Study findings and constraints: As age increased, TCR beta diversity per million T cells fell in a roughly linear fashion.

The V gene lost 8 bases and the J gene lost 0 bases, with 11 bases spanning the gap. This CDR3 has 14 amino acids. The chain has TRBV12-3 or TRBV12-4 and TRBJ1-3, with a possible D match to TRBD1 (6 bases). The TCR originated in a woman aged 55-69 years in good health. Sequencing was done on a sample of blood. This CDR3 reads CASATGRSGNTIYF. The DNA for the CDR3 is TGTGCCAGCGCGACAGGCCGCTCTGGAAACACCATATATTTT.